One and the same sample provided the 8 T cell receptor beta chains below, sequenced in a study of blood T cell repertoires in COVID-19. The table came from immunoSEQ multiplex PCR; TCRdb's copy has only in-frame clones and leaves some out. The table shows 180,000 or so clones, with approximately 85% occurring only once. The sequencing sample was made of peripheral blood. The receptors originated from a woman older than 75 with acute or convalescent COVID-19.

This rearrangement joins TRBV7-9 to TRBJ2-1, with D perhaps matching TRBD2 (5 bases). The germline CDR1 and CDR2 sequences are SEHNR and FQNEAQ (reference sequence). There are 16 residues in the CDR3. V was pared by 5 bases and J by 5 bases, with 19 bases between. CDR3 DNA: TGTGCCAGCAGCCCCCAGAGCGGAGCAGGCAACAATGAGCAGTTCTTC. It is translated as CASSPQSGAGNNEQFF.

The chain is built from TRBV5-6 and TRBJ2-7, with 9 bases aligning to TRBD1. Germline V gene lookup returns CDR1 SGHDT and CDR2 YYEEEE. CDR3 size: 13 residues. The V segment lost 5 bases and the J segment 4 bases; nucleotides outside the gene matches: 4. DNA for the CDR3: TGTGCCAGCAGGGCCGGGACAGGGTACGAGCAGTACTTC. The encoded protein is CASRAGTGYEQYF. The full variable domain, rest sourced from reference TRBV5-6 and TRBJ2-7, is DAGVTQSPTHLIKTRGQQVTLRCSPKSGHDTVSWYQQALGQGPQFIFQYYEEEERQRGNFPDRFSGHQFPNYSSELNVNALLLGDSALYLCASRAGTGYEQYFGPGTRLTVT.

The gene calls are TRBV7-2 and TRBJ1-2; 7 nucleotides match TRBD1. CDR1 and CDR2 from the germline V gene are SGHTA and FQGNSA. With V trimmed by 6 bases and J by 8 bases, 15 bases remained unmatched. The CDR3 totals 15 residues. The CDR3 loop reads CASSLFQGEMNGYTF. In DNA, the CDR3 is TGTGCCAGCAGTCTATTCCAGGGGGAGATGAACGGCTACACCTTC.

This CDR3 is CASSKPEDYGYTF. CDR3 DNA sequence: TGTGCCAGTAGTAAGCCCGAAGACTATGGCTACACCTTC. The chain uses TRBV19 and TRBJ1-2, with no clear D. The germline V and J ends were trimmed by 4 bases and 3 bases, with 9 bases remaining between them. CDR3 length: 13 amino acids. Germline-derived CDR1 and CDR2 are LNHDA and SQIVND (reference sequence).

J is TRBJ2-3 and V is TRBV5-4, with 13 nucleotides matching TRBD2. Germline assignment: CDR1 SGHNT and CDR2 YYREEE (reference sequence). J lost 4 bases, V lost 4 bases, and 9 bases had no gene match. The CDR3 consists of 17 residues. The CDR3 sequence: CASSPPRTSGRADTQYF. DNA for the CDR3: TGTGCCAGCAGCCCGCCCCGGACTAGCGGGAGAGCAGATACGCAGTATTTT. Looking up the rest from reference TRBV5-4 and TRBJ2-3 gives the full variable domain: ETGVTQSPTHLIKTRGQQVTLRCSSQSGHNTVSWYQQALGQGPQFIFQYYREEENGRGNFPPRFSGLQFPNYSSELNVNALELDDSALYLCASSPPRTSGRADTQYFGPGTRLTVL.

The gene calls are TRBV11-2 and TRBJ1-5; D is perhaps TRBD1 (5 bases). Trimming took off 6 bases at V and 0 bases at J, with 9 bases between the two ends. The CDR3 consists of 14 residues. Germline CDR1 and CDR2: SGHAT and FQNNGV. The CDR3 is CASSTGYSNQPQHF. The DNA of the CDR3 is TGTGCCAGCAGTACAGGCTATAGCAATCAGCCCCAGCATTTT. The full variable domain, in which reference TRBV11-2 and TRBJ1-5 provide the parts outside the CDR3, is EAGVAQSPRYKIIEKRQSVAFWCNPISGHATLYWYQQILGQGPKLLIQFQNNGVVDDSQLPKDRFSAERLKGVDSTLKIQPAKLEDSAVYLCASSTGYSNQPQHFGDGTRLSIL.

The rearrangement links TRBV5-1 to TRBJ2-1; 7 bases are shared with TRBD2. The CDR3 runs 15 residues. V trimming: 0 bases; J trimming: 2 bases; junction bases outside the gene matches: 2. Germline V lookup: CDR1 SGHRS, CDR2 YFSETQ. The CDR3 reads CASSLAREPYNEQFF. CDR3 in DNA: TGCGCCAGCAGCTTGGCGCGGGAGCCCTACAATGAGCAGTTCTTC.

This chain joins TRBV5-1 and TRBJ1-6; tentative D call: TRBD1 (5 bases). V lost 3 bases and J 7 bases, leaving 20 bases between the germline ends. Germline V gives CDR1 SGHRS, CDR2 YFSETQ. This CDR3 has 17 amino acids. The CDR3: CASSSRAGTLGNSPLHF. The CDR3 coding sequence is TGCGCCAGCAGCTCCCGAGCCGGGACTCTTGGGAATTCACCCCTCCACTTT.